These T cell receptor beta chains were read from a single sample in a study of T cell responses to AZD1222 COVID-19 vaccine. This table comes from immunoSEQ multiplex PCR, and its TCRdb copy is limited to in-frame clones, with some not included. The sample comprises more than 95,000 clones, about 93% of which are singletons, and more than 4% rests with the top ten. The sample in question was peripheral blood, obtained on day 0 of AZD1222 vaccination. These receptors all stem from an adult in good health. The CDR3 runs from the conserved cysteine through the conserved F or W. The D gene is left open where the match is weak.

D gene	V gene	J gene	CDR3 DNA	CDR3 protein
.	TRBV5-4	TRBJ2-1	TGTGCCAGCAGCGAGCCCTTTCCGGGGTCCAATGAGCAGTTCTTC	CASSEPFPGSNEQFF
TRBD2	TRBV5-4	TRBJ2-7	TGTGCCAGCAGCTTGGGCGGCGGGAGGGCCTCCGAGCAGTACTTC	CASSLGGGRASEQYF
.	TRBV10-3	TRBJ1-1	TGTGCCATCAGTGATGATGCAGAAGCTTTCTTT	CAISDDAEAFF
.	TRBV27	TRBJ2-6	TGTGCCAGCAGTTCGGTGCTTCGGGATGGGGCCAACGTCCTGACTTTC	CASSSVLRDGANVLTF
TRBD1	TRBV18	TRBJ1-1	TGTGCCAGCTCACCATGGACAGGGGAGAACACTGAAGCTTTCTTT	CASSPWTGENTEAFF
TRBD1	TRBV7-8	TRBJ1-1	TGTGCCAGCAGCGATACAGGGGTCACTGAAGCTTTCTTT	CASSDTGVTEAFF
TRBD2	TRBV6-5	TRBJ2-1	TGTGCCAGCAGTCCGCTAGCGGGAGGGAATGAGCAGTTCTTC	CASSPLAGGNEQFF
.	TRBV28	TRBJ2-7	TGTGCCAGCAGTGGCGGTGGCTTCCCCTACGAGCAGTACTTC	CASSGGGFPYEQYF
.	TRBV7-2	TRBJ1-1	TGTGCCAGCAGCTTGCATGTAGACACTGAAGCTTTCTTT	CASSLHVDTEAFF
.	TRBV28	TRBJ2-7	TGTGCCAGCAGTTTTCAGCGGCAGAACGAGCAGTACTTC	CASSFQRQNEQYF
.	TRBV20-1	TRBJ2-1	TGCAGTGCGGTCGGCGTTAATGAGCAGTTCTTC	CSAVGVNEQFF
.	TRBV20-1	TRBJ1-1	TGCAGTGCTAGTGTCAGGCCTATGAACACTGAAGCTTTCTTT	CSASVRPMNTEAFF
TRBD2	TRBV28	TRBJ2-1	TGTGCCAGCAGCGAACTAGCGCCCGGGAATGAGCAGTTCTTC	CASSELAPGNEQFF
.	TRBV7-2	TRBJ1-6	TGTGCCAGCAGCTTATCGATTACCTTCGGGGGTGGTAATTCACCCCTCCACTTT	CASSLSITFGGGNSPLHF
TRBD2	TRBV6-5	TRBJ2-7	TGTGCCAGCAGTACCGCTAGCGGGGCACCCTACGAGCAGTACTTC	CASSTASGAPYEQYF
.	TRBV5-6	TRBJ2-7	TGTGCCAGCAGCTTGGGGGACCGCTTGACTTACGAGCAGTACTTC	CASSLGDRLTYEQYF
.	TRBV7-9	TRBJ1-1	TGTGCCAGCAGCTCTGCCGGCGCCGCCAGGGATTCTGAAGCTTTCTTT	CASSSAGAARDSEAFF
.	TRBV14	TRBJ2-3	TGTGCCAGCAGCCTTAGGGACCCAGCGGACACGCAGTATTTT	CASSLRDPADTQYF
TRBD2	TRBV9	TRBJ2-1	TGTGCCAGCAGCGTAGCTACCGGGACTAGCGCCTACAATGAGCAGTTCTTC	CASSVATGTSAYNEQFF